Below, 30 T cell receptor beta chains from the same sample are listed, as sequenced in a study of cytomegalovirus exposure and HLA in healthy donors. With 60 Vbeta and 13 Jbeta primers, the PCR was carried out. Measured with immunoSEQ multiplex PCR; TCRdb has only the in-frame clones, and not every one. This table holds about 190,000 clones, around 90% found once. Sequencing was done on a sample of PBMCs. The receptor set was obtained from a boy between 2 and 10 years old in good health and CMV-seronegative.

The chain carries TRBV7-9 and TRBJ1-3; D is possibly TRBD1 (5 bases). The V gene lost 2 bases and the J gene lost 8 bases, with 10 bases spanning the gap. The CDR3 is 13 amino acids. Germline loops: CDR1 SEHNR, CDR2 FQNEAQ (reference sequence). The CDR3 loop reads CASSLKSGDTIYF. In DNA, the CDR3 is TGTGCCAGCAGCTTAAAGTCGGGGGACACCATATATTTT.

This chain joins TRBV7-2 and TRBJ2-2; 7 positions match TRBD2. Germline lookup yields CDR1 SGHTA and CDR2 FQGNSA. J gave up 4 bases and V 4 bases, and 6 bases lay outside the gene matches. This CDR3 has 15 amino acids. CDR3 sequence: CASSSWGGPTGELFF. The CDR3 DNA sequence: TGTGCCAGCAGCTCTTGGGGAGGGCCCACCGGGGAGCTGTTTTTT.

This clone was recorded only once. CDR3 loop: CASSRGGSTGETQYF. The CDR3 DNA follows: TGTGCCAGCAGCCGGGGGGGAAGCACAGGAGAGACCCAGTACTTC. V is TRBV7-9 and J is TRBJ2-5; 8 nucleotides match TRBD2. The trim removed 5 bases at V and 4 bases at J, leaving 9 bases unmatched. Per germline, CDR1 SEHNR and CDR2 FQNEAQ (reference sequence). The length of the CDR3 is 15 residues.

This sequence joins TRBV6-9 and TRBJ2-1; 8 nucleotides align to TRBD2. The CDR3 length is 15 residues. CDR1 and CDR2 from the germline V gene are MNHGY and SVAAGI. The V segment lost 5 bases and the J segment 3 bases; nucleotides outside the gene matches: 6. The CDR3 spells CASSNSGNGYNEQFF. For the CDR3, the DNA is TGTGCCAGCAGTAATAGCGGGAACGGCTACAATGAGCAGTTCTTC.

The chain combines TRBV7-9 with TRBJ2-3; D is undetermined. This CDR3 has 13 amino acids. Germline CDR1 is SEHNR and CDR2 is FQNEAQ (reference sequence). V was clipped by 9 bases and J by 0 bases, with 10 bases between them. CDR3 loop: CASQIISTDTQYF. The CDR3 bases are TGTGCCAGTCAGATAATAAGCACAGATACGCAGTATTTT.

The chain joins TRBV6-5 to TRBJ2-7; 8 bases map to TRBD1. V dropped 6 bases and J dropped 0; count of bases not matched to a gene: 7. The CDR3 is 15 residues long. Germline lookup yields CDR1 MNHEY and CDR2 SVGAGI. For the CDR3, the DNA is TGTGCCAGCAGAGTAACAGGGGGAACCTCCTACGAGCAGTACTTC. Translated, it gives CASRVTGGTSYEQYF.

The chain couples TRBV28 to TRBJ1-4; D is ambiguous. CDR3 length: 14 amino acids. With 4 bases removed from V and 5 bases from J, the gap between germline ends came to 11 bases. Germline V CDR1 and CDR2: MDHEN, SYDVKM. This CDR3 is CASSSQDANEKLFF. Here the CDR3 DNA reads TGTGCCAGCAGTTCTCAGGATGCAAATGAAAAACTGTTTTTT.

The chain employs TRBV15 and TRBJ2-5; 12 bases map to TRBD2. The J call may be wrong; the DNA end is better matched by TRBJ2-7. Germline V gene sequence: CDR1 LNHNV, CDR2 YYDKDF (reference sequence). The CDR3 runs 17 residues. Written as DNA, the CDR3 is TGTGCCACCAGTGACGGACTAGCGGGAAATCCAACCTACGAGCAGTACTTC. Protein: CATSDGLAGNPTYEQYF.

This clone was seen more than once but under ten times. The chain uses TRBV4-1 and TRBJ1-5; TRBD1 agrees at 7 bases. Losses at the gene ends were 0 bases for V and 6 bases for J; bases not matched to a gene: 8. The germline gives CDR1 MGHRA, CDR2 YSYEKL. This CDR3 contains 16 residues. In nucleotides, the CDR3 is TGCGCCAGCAGCCAAGAGGGACAGTTGTATAGTCAGCCCCAGCATTTT. This codes for CASSQEGQLYSQPQHF.

This rearrangement joins TRBV7-3 to TRBJ1-2, with 8 positions matching TRBD1. Germline values: CDR1 SGHTA, CDR2 FQGTGA. The CDR3 runs to 14 residues. CDR3 protein: CAKRQGSRFRGYTF. The CDR3 DNA sequence: TGTGCAAAAAGACAGGGGTCCCGGTTTCGGGGCTACACCTTC.

This sequence joins TRBV5-1 and TRBJ2-5; D is possibly TRBD1 (5 bases). From germline, CDR1 is SGHRS and CDR2 YFSETQ. V was pared by 4 bases and J by 7 bases, with 14 bases between. The length of the CDR3 is 13 residues. The CDR3 loop reads CASSTDMVGTQYF. The CDR3 DNA reads TGCGCCAGCAGCACGGACATGGTCGGGACCCAGTACTTC.

V and J are TRBV18 and TRBJ2-7; 12 bases fit TRBD1. V lost 3 bases and J lost 5; bases outside the gene matches: 8. The CDR3 length is 16 residues. Germline CDR1 KGHSH, CDR2 LQKENI. CDR3 loop: CASSPQGTGGADEQYF. In nucleotides, the CDR3 is TGTGCCAGCTCACCGCAAGGGACAGGGGGCGCGGACGAGCAGTACTTC.

The chain is built from TRBV28 and TRBJ2-1, with TRBD2 matching over 8 bases. Germline assignment: CDR1 MDHEN and CDR2 SYDVKM. The CDR3 has 17 residues. V was pared by 3 bases and J by 6 bases, with 13 bases of the junction left unmatched. In DNA form, the CDR3 reads TGTGCCAGCAGTTTTCGGACGGGAGGGCCAGCAGGCAATGAGCAGTTCTTC. Translated, it gives CASSFRTGGPAGNEQFF.

V gene TRBV28 combines with J gene TRBJ2-7, with D perhaps matching TRBD2 (6 bases). The CDR3 sequence is 14 residues long. Trimming shortened V by 5 bases and J by 5 bases, and 16 bases separated the two germline ends. Germline CDR1 is MDHEN and CDR2 is SYDVKM. The CDR3 reads CASSPVGGEDEQYF. The DNA of the CDR3 is TGTGCCAGCAGTCCCGTTGGAGGGGAGGACGAGCAGTACTTC.

In DNA, the CDR3 is TGTGCCAGCAGCGCACGAGGGAAGGAGCAGTTCTTC. It yields the protein CASSARGKEQFF. V gene TRBV5-4 combines with J gene TRBJ2-1, with D perhaps matching TRBD2 (5 bases). The CDR3 length is 12 residues. Germline CDR1 reads SGHNT; CDR2 reads YYREEE (reference sequence). The V gene lost 4 bases and the J gene lost 10 bases, with 12 bases spanning the gap.

The table lists this clone with a few counts. The rearrangement uses TRBV27 and TRBJ1-1, with 9 bases that match TRBD1. Germline V gene sequence: CDR1 MNHEY, CDR2 SMNVEV (reference sequence). The CDR3 totals 14 residues. Trimming took 4 bases from V and 6 from J; bases not matched to a gene: 6. The CDR3 coding sequence is TGTGCCAGCAGTTCCCTACGGGACAGGGCTGAAGCTTTCTTT. Translating it yields CASSSLRDRAEAFF.

This chain links TRBV19 with TRBJ2-1; D ambiguous. V was clipped by 5 bases and J by 7 bases, with 15 bases between them. Germline-derived CDR1 and CDR2 are LNHDA and SQIVND (reference sequence). The CDR3 is 14 amino acids. The CDR3 region has the DNA TGTGCCAGTAGTCTCGGAGACTCTGATAATGAGCAGTTCTTC. Residues: CASSLGDSDNEQFF.

The V call is TRBV5-4, the J call TRBJ2-2, with D maybe TRBD2 (5 bases). Germline-derived CDR1 and CDR2 are SGHNT and YYREEE (reference sequence). This CDR3 is built from 16 residues. With 1 base removed from V and 0 bases from J, the gap between germline ends came to 10 bases. The CDR3 DNA reads as TGTGCCAGCAGCTTGATGAGGGCAACGAACACCGGGGAGCTGTTTTTT. Its protein is CASSLMRATNTGELFF. Complete variable domain (other parts from reference TRBV5-4 and TRBJ2-2): ETGVTQSPTHLIKTRGQQVTLRCSSQSGHNTVSWYQQALGQGPQFIFQYYREEENGRGNFPPRFSGLQFPNYSSELNVNALELDDSALYLCASSLMRATNTGELFFGEGSRLTVL.

The CDR3 region is CASSSGGGTEAFF. The CDR3 DNA is TGTGCCAGCAGCTCGGGGGGGGGCACTGAAGCTTTCTTT. This chain connects TRBV13 to TRBJ1-1, with a tentative D call TRBD1 (5 bases). This CDR3 has 13 amino acids. Germline CDR1 is PRHDT and CDR2 is FYEKMQ (reference sequence). Trimming cost V 4 bases and J 4 bases, with 10 bases left between them.

This clone was counted between two and nine times. This rearrangement joins TRBV6-1 to TRBJ1-1; 9 positions agree with TRBD1. With 5 bases clipped from V and 8 bases from J, the junction kept 9 bases outside the gene matches. CDR1 and CDR2 (germline): MNHNS, SASEGT. The CDR3 is 14 amino acids. This CDR3 reads CASSSDRGRQEAFF. CDR3 in DNA: TGTGCCAGCAGTTCGGACAGGGGCCGACAAGAAGCTTTCTTT.

Written as DNA, the CDR3 is TGTGCCAGTAGTATAGGGGCAAACGGCTACACCTTC. Protein product: CASSIGANGYTF. The chain recombines TRBV19 with TRBJ1-2; D unclear. Trimming pared 1 base from V and 8 bases from J, leaving 8 bases between. Germline V CDR1 and CDR2: LNHDA, SQIVND (reference sequence). This CDR3 region has 12 residues.

The rearrangement joins TRBV11-3 to TRBJ2-7; TRBD1 aligns across 9 bases. Germline V gives CDR1 SGHNT, CDR2 YENEEA. This CDR3 has 14 amino acids. The V segment lost 5 bases and the J segment 6 bases; nucleotides outside the gene matches: 8. CDR3 sequence (DNA): TGTGCCAGCAGCCCGCAAACAGGGGGCGGCGAGCAGTACTTC. Protein product: CASSPQTGGGEQYF. Supplemented by reference TRBV11-3 and TRBJ2-7, the full variable domain reads EAGVVQSPRYKIIEKKQPVAFWCNPISGHNTLYWYLQNLGQGPELLIRYENEEAVDDSQLPKDRFSAERLKGVDSTLKIQPAELGDSAVYLCASSPQTGGGEQYFGPGTRLTVT.

This clone was found a few times. V and J are TRBV10-2 and TRBJ1-5; TRBD1 agrees at 8 bases. V was pared by 7 bases and J by 6 bases, with 5 bases of the junction left unmatched. The CDR3 is 13 residues long. Per the germline V gene, CDR1 is WSHSY and CDR2 is SAAADI. CDR3 nucleotides: TGCGCCAGCAATCAGGGGGCATTTCAGCCCCAGCATTTT. It yields the protein CASNQGAFQPQHF.

This rearrangement joins TRBV6-5 to TRBJ1-1; 8 bases are a match to TRBD1. The CDR3 runs 12 residues. V lost 5 bases, J lost 11 bases, and 7 bases stayed unmatched. The germline CDR1 and CDR2 sequences are MNHEY and SVGAGI. In DNA form, the CDR3 reads TGTGCCAGCAGTGCGACAGGGGCCTCGGCTTTCTTT. As protein: CASSATGASAFF.

This rearrangement joins TRBV10-2 to TRBJ2-7, with TRBD2 matching over 7 bases. The CDR3 covers 15 residues. Germline V lookup: CDR1 WSHSY, CDR2 SAAADI. Unmatched junction bases numbered 8, after V lost 2 bases and J lost 4 bases. Here the CDR3 reads CASSEGGGGPYEQYF. The DNA of the CDR3 is TGCGCCAGCAGTGAGGGGGGGGGAGGGCCTTACGAGCAGTACTTC.

The chain couples TRBV9 to TRBJ2-1; 8 bases fit TRBD2. The CDR3 contains 17 residues. Germline CDR1 is SGDLS and CDR2 is YYNGEE. With 0 bases clipped from V and 3 bases from J, the junction kept 8 bases outside the gene matches. CDR3 region: CASSVEAALADYNEQFF. Written as DNA, the CDR3 is TGTGCCAGCAGCGTAGAGGCGGCACTAGCGGACTACAATGAGCAGTTCTTC.

The chain joins TRBV18 to TRBJ2-6; D uncertain. V was clipped by 1 base and J by 0 bases, with 13 bases between them. The germline gives CDR1 KGHSH, CDR2 LQKENI. The CDR3 covers 18 residues. The CDR3 sequence: CASSPRAPDSSGANVLTF. The CDR3, as DNA: TGTGCCAGCTCACCACGGGCACCTGATAGCTCTGGGGCCAACGTCCTGACTTTC.

V is TRBV30 and J is TRBJ1-2, with D possibly being TRBD1 (6 bases). V dropped 4 bases and J dropped 3 bases, with 12 bases sitting between them. From germline, CDR1 is GTSNPN and CDR2 SVGIG (reference sequence). The CDR3 covers 13 residues. The CDR3 region has the DNA TGTGCCTGGAAGGAGACAGGCCACTATGGCTACACCTTC. It codes for CAWKETGHYGYTF.

CDR3 sequence reads: CASSELTSGRNEQFF. The DNA of the CDR3 is TGTGCCAGCAGTGAATTGACTAGCGGGAGAAATGAGCAGTTCTTC. The V call is TRBV25-1, the J call TRBJ2-1; 12 bases are a match to TRBD2. This CDR3 has 15 residues. The trim removed 1 base at V and 7 bases at J, leaving 2 bases unmatched. CDR1 is MGHDK, CDR2 SYGVNS, per germline.

Comment on this clone: The junction shows a germline mismatch at one end, possibly a read error. V usage is TRBV28 and J usage is TRBJ1-2; TRBD1 matches 7 bases. The CDR3 contains 15 residues. The germline CDR1 and CDR2 sequences are MDHEN and SYDVKM. CDR3 sequence (DNA): TGTGCCAGCAGTCACGACAGGGTAGTTCCCTATGGCCACACCTTC. Translation: CASSHDRVVPYGHTF.